This T cell receptor beta chain was recovered during a study of T cells in women clearing cervical HPV infection. Remarks on this clone: The read falls 3 residues short of the CDR3 end, and the missing part is taken from the germline J gene.

CDR3 length equals 16 residues. Germline V gene sequence: CDR1 MGHRA, CDR2 YSYEKL. V was shortened by 1 base and J by 5 bases, with 18 bases between the two germline ends. Sequencing used immunoSEQ multiplex PCR; TCRdb keeps in-frame clones, though not all of them. This sample's table reports under 50,000 clones. Sequencing input: blood buffy coat. The chain is built from TRBV4-1 and TRBJ2-7; the D is unclear. The clonotype originates from a woman between 18 and 70 years old with a cervical HPV16 infection that either progressed to CIN3+ or cleared (not recorded which). Partial CDR3 DNA: TGCGCCAGCAGCCAAGCACCCCCTCCCACCACGGACGAG. Translated: CASSQAPPPTTDE. The entire CDR3 sequence reads CASSQAPPPTTDEQYF.